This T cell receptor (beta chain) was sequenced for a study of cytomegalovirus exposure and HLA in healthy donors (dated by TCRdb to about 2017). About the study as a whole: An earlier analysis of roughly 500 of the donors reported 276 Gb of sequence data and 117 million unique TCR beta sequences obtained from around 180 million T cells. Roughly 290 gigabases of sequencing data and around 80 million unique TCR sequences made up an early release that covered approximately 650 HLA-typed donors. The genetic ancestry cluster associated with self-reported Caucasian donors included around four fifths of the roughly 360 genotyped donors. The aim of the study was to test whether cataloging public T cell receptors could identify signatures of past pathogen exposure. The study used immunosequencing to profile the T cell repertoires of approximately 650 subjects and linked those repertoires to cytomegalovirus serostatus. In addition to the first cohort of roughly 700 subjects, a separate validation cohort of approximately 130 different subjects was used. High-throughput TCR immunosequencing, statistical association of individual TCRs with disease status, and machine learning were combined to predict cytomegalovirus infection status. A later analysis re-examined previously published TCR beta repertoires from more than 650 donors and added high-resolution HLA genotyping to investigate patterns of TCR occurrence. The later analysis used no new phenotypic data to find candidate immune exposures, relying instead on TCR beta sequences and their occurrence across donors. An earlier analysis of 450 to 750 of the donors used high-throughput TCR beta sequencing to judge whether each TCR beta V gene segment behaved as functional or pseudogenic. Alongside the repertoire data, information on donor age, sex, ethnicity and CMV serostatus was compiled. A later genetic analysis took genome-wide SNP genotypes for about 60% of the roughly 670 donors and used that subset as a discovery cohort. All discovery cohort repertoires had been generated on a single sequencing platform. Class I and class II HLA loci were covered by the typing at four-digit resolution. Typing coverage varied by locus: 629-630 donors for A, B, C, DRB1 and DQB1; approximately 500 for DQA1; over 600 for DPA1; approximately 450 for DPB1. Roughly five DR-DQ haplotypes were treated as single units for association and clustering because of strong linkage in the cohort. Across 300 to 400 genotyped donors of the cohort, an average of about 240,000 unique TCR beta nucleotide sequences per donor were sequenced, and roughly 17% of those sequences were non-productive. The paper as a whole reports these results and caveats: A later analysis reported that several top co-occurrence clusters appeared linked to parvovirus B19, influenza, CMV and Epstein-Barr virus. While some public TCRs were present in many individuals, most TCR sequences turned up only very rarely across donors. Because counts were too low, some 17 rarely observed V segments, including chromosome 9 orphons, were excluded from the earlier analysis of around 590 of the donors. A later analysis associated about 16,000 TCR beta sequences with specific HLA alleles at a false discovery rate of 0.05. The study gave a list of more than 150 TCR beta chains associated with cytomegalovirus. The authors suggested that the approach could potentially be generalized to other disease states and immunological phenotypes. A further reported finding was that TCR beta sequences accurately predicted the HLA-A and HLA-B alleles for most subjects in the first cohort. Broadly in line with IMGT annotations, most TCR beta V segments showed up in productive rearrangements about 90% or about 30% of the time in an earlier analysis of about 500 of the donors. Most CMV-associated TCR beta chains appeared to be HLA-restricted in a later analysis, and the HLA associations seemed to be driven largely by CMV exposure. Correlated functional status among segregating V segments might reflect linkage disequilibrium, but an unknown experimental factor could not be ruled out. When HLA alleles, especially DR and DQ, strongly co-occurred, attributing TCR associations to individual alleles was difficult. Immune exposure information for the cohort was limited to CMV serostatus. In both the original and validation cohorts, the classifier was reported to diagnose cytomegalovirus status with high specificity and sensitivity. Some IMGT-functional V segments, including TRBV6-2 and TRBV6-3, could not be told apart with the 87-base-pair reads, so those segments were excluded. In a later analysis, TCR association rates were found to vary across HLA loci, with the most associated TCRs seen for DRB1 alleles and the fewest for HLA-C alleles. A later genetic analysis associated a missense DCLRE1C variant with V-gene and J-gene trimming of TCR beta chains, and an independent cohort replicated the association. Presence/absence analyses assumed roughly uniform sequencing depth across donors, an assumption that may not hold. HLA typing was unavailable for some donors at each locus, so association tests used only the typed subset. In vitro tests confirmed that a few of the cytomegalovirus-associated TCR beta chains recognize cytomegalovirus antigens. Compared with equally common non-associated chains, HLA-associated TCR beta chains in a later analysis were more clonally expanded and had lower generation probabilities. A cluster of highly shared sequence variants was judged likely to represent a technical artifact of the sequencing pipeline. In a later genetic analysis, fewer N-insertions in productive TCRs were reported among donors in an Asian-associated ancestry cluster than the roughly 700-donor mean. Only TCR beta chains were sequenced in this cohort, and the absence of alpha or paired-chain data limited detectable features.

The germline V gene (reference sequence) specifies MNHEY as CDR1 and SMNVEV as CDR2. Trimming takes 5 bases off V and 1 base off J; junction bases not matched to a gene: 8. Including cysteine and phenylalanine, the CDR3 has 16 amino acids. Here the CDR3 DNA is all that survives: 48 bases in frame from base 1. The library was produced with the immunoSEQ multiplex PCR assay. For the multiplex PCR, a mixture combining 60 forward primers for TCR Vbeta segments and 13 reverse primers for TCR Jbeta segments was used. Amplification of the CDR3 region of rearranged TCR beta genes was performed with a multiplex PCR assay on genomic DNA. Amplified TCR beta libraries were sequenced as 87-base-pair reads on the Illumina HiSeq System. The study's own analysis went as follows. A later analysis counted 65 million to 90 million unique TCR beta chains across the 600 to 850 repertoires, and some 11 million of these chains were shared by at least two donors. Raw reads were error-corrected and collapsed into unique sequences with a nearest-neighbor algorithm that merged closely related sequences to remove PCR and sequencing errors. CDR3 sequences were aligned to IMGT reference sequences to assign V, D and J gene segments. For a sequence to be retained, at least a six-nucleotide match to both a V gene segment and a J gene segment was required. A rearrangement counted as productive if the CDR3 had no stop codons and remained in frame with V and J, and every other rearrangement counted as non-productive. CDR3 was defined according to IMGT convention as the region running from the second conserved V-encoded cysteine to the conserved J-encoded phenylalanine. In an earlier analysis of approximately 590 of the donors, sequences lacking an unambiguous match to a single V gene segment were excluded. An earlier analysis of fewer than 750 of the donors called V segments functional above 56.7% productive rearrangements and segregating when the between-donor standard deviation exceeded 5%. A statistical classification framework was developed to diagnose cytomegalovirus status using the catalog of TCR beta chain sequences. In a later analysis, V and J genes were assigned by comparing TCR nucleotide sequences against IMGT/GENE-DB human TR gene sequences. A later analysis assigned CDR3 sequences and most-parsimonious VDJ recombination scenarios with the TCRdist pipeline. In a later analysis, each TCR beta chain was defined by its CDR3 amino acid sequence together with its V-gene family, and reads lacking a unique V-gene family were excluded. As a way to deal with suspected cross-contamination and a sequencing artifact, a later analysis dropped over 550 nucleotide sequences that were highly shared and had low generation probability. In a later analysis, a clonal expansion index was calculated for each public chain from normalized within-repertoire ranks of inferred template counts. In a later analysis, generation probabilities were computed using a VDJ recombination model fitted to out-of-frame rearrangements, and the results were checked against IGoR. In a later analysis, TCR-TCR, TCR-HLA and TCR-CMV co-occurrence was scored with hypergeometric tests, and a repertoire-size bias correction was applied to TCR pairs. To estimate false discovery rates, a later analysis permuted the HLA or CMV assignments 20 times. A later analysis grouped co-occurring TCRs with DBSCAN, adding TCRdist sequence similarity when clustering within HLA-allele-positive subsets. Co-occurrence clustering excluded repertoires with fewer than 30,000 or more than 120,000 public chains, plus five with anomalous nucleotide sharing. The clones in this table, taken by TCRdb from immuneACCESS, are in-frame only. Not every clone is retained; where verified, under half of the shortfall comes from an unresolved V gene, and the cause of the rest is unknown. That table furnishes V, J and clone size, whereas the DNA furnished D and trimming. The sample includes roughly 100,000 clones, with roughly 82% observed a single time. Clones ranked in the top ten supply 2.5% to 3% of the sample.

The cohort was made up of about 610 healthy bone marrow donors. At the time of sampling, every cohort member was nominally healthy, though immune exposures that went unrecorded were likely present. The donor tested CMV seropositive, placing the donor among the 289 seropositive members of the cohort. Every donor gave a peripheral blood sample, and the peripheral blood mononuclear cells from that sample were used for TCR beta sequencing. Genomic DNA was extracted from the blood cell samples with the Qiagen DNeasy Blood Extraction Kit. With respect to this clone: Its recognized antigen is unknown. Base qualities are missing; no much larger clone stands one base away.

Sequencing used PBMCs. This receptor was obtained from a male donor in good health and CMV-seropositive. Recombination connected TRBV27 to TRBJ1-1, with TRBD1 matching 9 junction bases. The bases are TGTGCCAGCAGTCCCGGACAGGGGAGAAGGAACACTGAAGCTTTCTTT. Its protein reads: CASSPGQGRRNTEAFF.